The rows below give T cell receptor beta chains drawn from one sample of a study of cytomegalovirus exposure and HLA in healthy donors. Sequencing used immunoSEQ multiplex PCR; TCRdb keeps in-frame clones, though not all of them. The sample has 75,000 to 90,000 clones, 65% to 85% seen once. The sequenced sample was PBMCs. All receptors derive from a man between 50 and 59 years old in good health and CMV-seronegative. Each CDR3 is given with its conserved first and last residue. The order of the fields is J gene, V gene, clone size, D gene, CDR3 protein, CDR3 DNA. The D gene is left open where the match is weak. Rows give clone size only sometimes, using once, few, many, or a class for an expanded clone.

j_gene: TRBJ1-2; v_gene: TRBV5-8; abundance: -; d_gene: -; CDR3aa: CASSLDPGGRGGYGYTF; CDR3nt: TGTGCCAGCAGCTTGGACCCGGGGGGTCGTGGAGGATATGGCTACACCTTC
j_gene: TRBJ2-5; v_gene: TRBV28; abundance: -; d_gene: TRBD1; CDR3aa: CASSPGQRETQYF; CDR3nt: TGTGCCAGCAGTCCGGGACAGCGAGAGACCCAGTACTTC
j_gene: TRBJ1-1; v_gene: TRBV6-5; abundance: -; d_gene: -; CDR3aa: CASSYGGGENTEAFF; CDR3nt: TGTGCCAGCAGTTACGGTGGCGGGGAGAACACTGAAGCTTTCTTT
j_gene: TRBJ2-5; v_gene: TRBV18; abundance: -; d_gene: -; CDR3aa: CASSSNSEETQYF; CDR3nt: TGTGCCAGCTCATCTAACAGTGAGGAGACCCAGTACTTC
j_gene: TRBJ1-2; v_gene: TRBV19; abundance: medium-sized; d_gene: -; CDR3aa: CASSIATAYGYTF; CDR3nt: TGTGCCAGTAGTATAGCAACAGCCTATGGCTACACCTTC
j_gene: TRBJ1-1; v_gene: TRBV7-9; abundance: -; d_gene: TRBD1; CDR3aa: CSSRQDRGNTEAFF; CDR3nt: TGTTCCAGCAGGCAAGACAGGGGAAACACTGAAGCTTTCTTT
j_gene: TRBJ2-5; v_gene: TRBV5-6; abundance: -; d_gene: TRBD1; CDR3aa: CASSPTGEKTQYF; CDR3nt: TGTGCCAGCAGCCCGACAGGGGAAAAGACCCAGTACTTC
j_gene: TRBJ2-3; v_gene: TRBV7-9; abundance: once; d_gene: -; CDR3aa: CASSLGSRGGTDTQYF; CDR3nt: TGTGCCAGCAGCTTGGGTTCTCGCGGTGGGACAGATACGCAGTATTTT
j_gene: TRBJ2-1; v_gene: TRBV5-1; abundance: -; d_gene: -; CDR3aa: CASSAGLEVGEQFF; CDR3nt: TGCGCCAGCAGCGCCGGACTGGAGGTCGGCGAGCAGTTCTTC
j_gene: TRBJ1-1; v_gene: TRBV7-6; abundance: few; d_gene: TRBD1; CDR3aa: CASSPWTGGWTEAFF; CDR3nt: TGTGCCAGCAGCCCCTGGACAGGGGGCTGGACTGAAGCTTTCTTT
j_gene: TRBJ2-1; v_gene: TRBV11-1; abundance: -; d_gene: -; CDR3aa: CASSLGGRGDYNEQFF; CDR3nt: TGTGCCAGCAGCTTAGGGGGCAGGGGGGATTACAATGAGCAGTTCTTC
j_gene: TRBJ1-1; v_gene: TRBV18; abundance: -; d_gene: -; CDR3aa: CASSSGSGSEAFF; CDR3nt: TGTGCCAGCTCATCCGGCTCCGGGTCTGAAGCTTTCTTT
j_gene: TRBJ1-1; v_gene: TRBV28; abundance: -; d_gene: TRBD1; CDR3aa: CATGQGATEAFF; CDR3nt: TGTGCCACGGGACAGGGGGCCACTGAAGCTTTCTTT
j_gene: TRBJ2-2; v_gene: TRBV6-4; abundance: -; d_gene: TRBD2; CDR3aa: CASATSGGAGGELFF; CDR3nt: TGTGCCTCCGCGACTAGCGGGGGGGCAGGCGGGGAGCTGTTTTTT
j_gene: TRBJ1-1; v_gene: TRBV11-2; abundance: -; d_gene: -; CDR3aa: CASSLDRANTEAFF; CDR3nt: TGTGCCAGCAGCTTAGACAGGGCGAACACTGAAGCTTTCTTT
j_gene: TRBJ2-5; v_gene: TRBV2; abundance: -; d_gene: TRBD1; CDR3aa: CASSKDRGRREATQYF; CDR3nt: TGTGCCAGCAGTAAAGACAGGGGGCGTAGGGAGGCGACCCAGTACTTC
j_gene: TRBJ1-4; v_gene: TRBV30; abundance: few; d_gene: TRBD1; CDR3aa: CAWSVGQGYEKLFF; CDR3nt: TGTGCCTGGAGTGTAGGACAGGGCTATGAAAAACTGTTTTTT
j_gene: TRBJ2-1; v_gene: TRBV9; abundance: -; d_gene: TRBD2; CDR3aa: CASSVGGGPFPNEQFF; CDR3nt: TGTGCCAGCAGCGTAGGGGGAGGGCCCTTTCCCAATGAGCAGTTCTTC
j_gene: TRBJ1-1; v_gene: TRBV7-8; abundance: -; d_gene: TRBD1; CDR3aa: CASSVTGVGEAFF; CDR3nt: TGTGCCAGCAGCGTTACAGGGGTGGGTGAAGCTTTCTTT
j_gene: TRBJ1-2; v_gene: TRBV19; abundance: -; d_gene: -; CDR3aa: CASSWVTDNYGYTF; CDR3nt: TGTGCCAGTAGTTGGGTGACAGATAACTATGGCTACACCTTC
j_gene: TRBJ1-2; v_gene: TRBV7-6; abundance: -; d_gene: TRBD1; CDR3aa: CASSSGGSGYTF; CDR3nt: TGTGCCAGCAGCTCAGGGGGTAGTGGCTACACCTTC
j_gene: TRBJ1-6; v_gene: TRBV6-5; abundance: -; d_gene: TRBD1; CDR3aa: CASSYGTGGGRPLHF; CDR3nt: TGTGCCAGCAGTTACGGGACAGGGGGCGGAAGACCCCTCCACTTT
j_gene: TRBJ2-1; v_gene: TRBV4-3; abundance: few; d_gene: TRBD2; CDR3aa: CASSQKTSGAYNEQFF; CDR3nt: TGCGCCAGCAGCCAAAAAACTAGCGGGGCCTACAATGAGCAGTTCTTC
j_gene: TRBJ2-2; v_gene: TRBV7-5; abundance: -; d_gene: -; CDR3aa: CVRSLIYLQGRNTGELFF; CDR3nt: TGTGTCAGAAGCTTAATTTATCTACAGGGGAGAAACACCGGGGAGCTGTTTTTT
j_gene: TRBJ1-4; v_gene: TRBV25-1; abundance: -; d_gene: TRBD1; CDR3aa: CASSSGQAHEKLFF; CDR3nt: TGTGCCAGCAGTTCGGGACAGGCTCACGAAAAACTGTTTTTT
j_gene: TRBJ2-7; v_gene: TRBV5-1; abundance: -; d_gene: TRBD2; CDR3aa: CASSPSLGGGTYEQYF; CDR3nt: TGCGCCAGCAGCCCTAGCCTCGGGGGGGGGACCTACGAGCAGTACTTC
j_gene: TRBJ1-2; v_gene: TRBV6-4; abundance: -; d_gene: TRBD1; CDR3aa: CASSGQGLYGYTF; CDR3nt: TGTGCCAGCAGTGGACAGGGCCTTTATGGCTACACCTTC
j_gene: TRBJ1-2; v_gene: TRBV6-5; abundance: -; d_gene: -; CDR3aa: CASKRALGSYGYTF; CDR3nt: TGTGCCAGCAAGAGGGCCCTAGGCTCATATGGCTACACCTTC
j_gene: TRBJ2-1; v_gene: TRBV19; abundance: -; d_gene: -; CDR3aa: CASSSTGTGYNEQFF; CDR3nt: TGTGCCAGTAGTTCGACAGGGACTGGGTACAATGAGCAGTTCTTC
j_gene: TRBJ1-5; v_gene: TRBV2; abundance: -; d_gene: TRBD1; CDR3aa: CASTRGGNQPQHF; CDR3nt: TGTGCCAGCACCAGGGGGGGCAATCAGCCCCAGCATTTT
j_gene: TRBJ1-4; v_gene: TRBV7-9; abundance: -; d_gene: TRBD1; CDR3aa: CASSSTGTGPNEKLFF; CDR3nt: TGTGCCAGCAGTTCGACAGGGACCGGGCCTAATGAAAAACTGTTTTTT
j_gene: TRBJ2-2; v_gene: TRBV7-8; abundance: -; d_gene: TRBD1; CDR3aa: CASSPSQGAGELFF; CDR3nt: TGTGCCAGCAGTCCCTCACAGGGGGCCGGGGAGCTGTTTTTT
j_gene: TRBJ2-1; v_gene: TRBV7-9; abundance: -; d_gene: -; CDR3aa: CASSPSGRGDEQFF; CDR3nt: TGTGCCAGCAGCCCCTCAGGGAGGGGGGATGAGCAGTTCTTC
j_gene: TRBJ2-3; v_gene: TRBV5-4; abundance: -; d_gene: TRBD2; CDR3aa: CASSGSLAGAPGDTQYF; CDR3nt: TGTGCCAGCAGCGGAAGCTTAGCGGGGGCTCCGGGAGATACGCAGTATTTT
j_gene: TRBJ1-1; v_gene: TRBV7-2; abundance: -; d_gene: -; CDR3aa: CASSSGSSPADF; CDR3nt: TGTGCCAGCAGCTCAGGGTCTTCCCCCGCTGACTTT